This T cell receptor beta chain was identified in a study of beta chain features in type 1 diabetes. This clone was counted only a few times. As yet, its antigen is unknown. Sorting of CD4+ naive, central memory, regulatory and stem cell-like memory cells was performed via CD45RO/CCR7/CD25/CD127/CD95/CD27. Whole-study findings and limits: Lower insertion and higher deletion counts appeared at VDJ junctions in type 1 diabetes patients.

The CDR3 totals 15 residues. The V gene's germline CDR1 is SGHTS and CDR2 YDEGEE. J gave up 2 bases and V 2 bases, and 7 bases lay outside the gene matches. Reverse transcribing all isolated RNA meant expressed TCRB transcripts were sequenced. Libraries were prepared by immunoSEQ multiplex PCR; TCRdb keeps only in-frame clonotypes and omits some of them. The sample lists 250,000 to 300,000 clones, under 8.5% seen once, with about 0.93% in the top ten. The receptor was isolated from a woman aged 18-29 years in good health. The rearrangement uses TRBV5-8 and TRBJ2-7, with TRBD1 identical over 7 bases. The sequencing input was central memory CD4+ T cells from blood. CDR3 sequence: CASSFGTAAAYEQYV. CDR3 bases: TGTGCCAGCAGCTTCGGGACAGCTGCTGCCTACGAGCAGTACGTC.